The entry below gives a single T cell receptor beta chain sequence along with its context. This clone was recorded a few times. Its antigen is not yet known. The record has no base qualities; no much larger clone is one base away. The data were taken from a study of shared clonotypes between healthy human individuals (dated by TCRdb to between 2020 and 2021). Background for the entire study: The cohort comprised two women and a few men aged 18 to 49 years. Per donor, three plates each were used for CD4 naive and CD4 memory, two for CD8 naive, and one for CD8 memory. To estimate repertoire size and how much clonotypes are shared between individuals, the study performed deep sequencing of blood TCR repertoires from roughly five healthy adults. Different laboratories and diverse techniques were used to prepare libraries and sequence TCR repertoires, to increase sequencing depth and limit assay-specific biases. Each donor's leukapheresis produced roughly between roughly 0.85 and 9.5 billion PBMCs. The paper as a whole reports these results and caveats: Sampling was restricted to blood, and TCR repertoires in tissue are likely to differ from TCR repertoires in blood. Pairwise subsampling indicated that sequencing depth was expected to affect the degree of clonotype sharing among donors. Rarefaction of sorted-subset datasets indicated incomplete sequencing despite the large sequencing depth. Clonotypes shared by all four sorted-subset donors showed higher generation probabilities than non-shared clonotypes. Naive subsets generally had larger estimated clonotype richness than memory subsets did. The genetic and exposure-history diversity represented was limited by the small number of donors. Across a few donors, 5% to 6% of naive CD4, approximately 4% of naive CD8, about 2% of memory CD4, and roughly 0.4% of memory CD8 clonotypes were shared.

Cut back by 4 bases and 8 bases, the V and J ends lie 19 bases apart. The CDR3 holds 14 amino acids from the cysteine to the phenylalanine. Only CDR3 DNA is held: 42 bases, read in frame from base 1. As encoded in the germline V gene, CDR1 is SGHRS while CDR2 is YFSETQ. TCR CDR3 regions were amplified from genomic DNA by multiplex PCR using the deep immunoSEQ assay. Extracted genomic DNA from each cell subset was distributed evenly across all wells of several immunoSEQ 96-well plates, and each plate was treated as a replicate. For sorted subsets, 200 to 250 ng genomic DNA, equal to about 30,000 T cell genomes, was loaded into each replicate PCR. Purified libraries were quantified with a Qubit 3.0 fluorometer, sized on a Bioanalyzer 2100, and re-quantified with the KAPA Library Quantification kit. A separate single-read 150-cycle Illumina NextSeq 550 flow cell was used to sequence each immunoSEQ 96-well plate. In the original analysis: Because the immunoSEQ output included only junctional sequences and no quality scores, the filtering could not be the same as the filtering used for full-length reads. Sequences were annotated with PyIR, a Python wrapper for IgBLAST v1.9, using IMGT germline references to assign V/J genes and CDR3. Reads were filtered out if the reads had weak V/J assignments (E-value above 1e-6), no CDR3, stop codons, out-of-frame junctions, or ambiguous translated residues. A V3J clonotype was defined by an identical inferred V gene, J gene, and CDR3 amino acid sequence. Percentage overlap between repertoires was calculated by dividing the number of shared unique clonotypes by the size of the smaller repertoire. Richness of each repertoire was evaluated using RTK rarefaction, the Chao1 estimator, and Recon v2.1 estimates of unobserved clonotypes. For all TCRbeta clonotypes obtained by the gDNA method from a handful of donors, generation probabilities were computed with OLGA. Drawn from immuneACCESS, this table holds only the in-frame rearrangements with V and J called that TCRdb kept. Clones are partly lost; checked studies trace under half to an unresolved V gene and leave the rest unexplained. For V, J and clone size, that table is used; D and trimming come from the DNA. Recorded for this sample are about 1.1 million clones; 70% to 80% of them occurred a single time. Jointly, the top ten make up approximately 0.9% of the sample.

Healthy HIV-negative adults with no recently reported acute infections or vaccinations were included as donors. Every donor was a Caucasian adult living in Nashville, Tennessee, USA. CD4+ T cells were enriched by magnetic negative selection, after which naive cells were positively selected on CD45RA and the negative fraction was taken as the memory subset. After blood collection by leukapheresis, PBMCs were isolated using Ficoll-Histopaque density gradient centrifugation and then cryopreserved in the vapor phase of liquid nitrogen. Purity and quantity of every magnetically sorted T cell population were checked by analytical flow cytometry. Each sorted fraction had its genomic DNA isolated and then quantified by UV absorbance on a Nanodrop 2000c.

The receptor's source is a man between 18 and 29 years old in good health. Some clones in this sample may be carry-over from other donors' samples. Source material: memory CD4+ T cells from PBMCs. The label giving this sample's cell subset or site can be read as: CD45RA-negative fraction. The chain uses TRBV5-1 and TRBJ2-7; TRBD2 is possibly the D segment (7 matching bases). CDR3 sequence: CASSPGPGGDQQYF. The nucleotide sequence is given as TGCGCCAGCAGCCCGGGACCGGGGGGCGATCAGCAGTACTTC.